A selection of T cell receptor beta chains follows, all from one sample in a study of cytomegalovirus exposure and HLA in healthy donors. Produced via immunoSEQ multiplex PCR; TCRdb's table is partial and in-frame only. This sample carries roughly 200,000 clones, approximately 79% of them seen once, and the ten largest clones take roughly 4.5%. Sequencing was performed on PBMCs. The receptors originated from a woman under 40 in good health and CMV-seropositive. CDR3s include the opening cysteine and the closing phenylalanine or tryptophan. Clone size is not always given. Where it is, it says once, few, many or a class for expanded clones.

size: .
V: TRBV29-1
J: TRBJ1-2
CDR3: CSVLELGYTF

size: few
V: TRBV5-1
J: TRBJ2-3
CDR3: CASSRDTSTDTQYF

size: .
V: TRBV7-2
J: TRBJ1-5
CDR3: CASSLVDRLNQPQHF

size: once
V: TRBV7-8
J: TRBJ2-3
CDR3: CASSSRLAGSTDTQYF

size: .
V: TRBV10-3
J: TRBJ1-1
CDR3: CASQRNTEAFF

size: few
V: TRBV11-2
J: TRBJ2-3
CDR3: CASSLGGGRGREGTDTQYF

size: .
V: TRBV4-1
J: TRBJ2-1
CDR3: CASSQTSGDINEQFF

size: .
V: TRBV10-3
J: TRBJ1-3
CDR3: CAISPDRKDTIYF

size: .
V: TRBV21-1
J: TRBJ2-7
CDR3: CASSNFGTGNHEQYF

size: .
V: TRBV9
J: TRBJ2-5
CDR3: CASSVSGSLGMETQYF

size: .
V: TRBV29-1
J: TRBJ1-1
CDR3: CSGGQGRAEAFF

size: few
V: TRBV7-2
J: TRBJ1-6
CDR3: CASSTTGAHSYNSPLHF

size: .
V: TRBV4-3
J: TRBJ2-5
CDR3: CASSQDLDAGGRGTQYF

size: .
V: TRBV27
J: TRBJ1-1
CDR3: CASTPGGAPTEAFF

size: .
V: TRBV4-1
J: TRBJ2-7
CDR3: CASSQDPPFDVTGSTGQYF

size: .
V: TRBV9
J: TRBJ1-1
CDR3: CASSEGTGDLEAFF

size: few
V: TRBV11-2
J: TRBJ1-3
CDR3: CASSIDIGNTIYF

size: few
V: TRBV13
J: TRBJ1-1
CDR3: CASSRGNTEAFF

size: .
V: TRBV4-1
J: TRBJ2-3
CDR3: CASSPWGGGSGTDTQYF

size: .
V: TRBV7-6
J: TRBJ2-5
CDR3: CASRSPLLAGETQYF

size: .
V: TRBV10-1
J: TRBJ2-5
CDR3: CASSDRGTVQETQYF

size: .
V: TRBV5-1
J: TRBJ2-2
CDR3: CASSLGGLGTGELFF

size: once
V: TRBV29-1
J: TRBJ1-5
CDR3: CSVPRGLKWNQPQHF

size: .
V: TRBV18
J: TRBJ2-5
CDR3: CASSPGQGSKTQYF

size: .
V: TRBV23-1
J: TRBJ1-2
CDR3: CASSLGQGSASYGYTF

size: .
V: TRBV30
J: TRBJ2-3
CDR3: CAWSLGGADTQYF

size: .
V: TRBV9
J: TRBJ2-1
CDR3: CASRRDGTGPYNEQFF

size: .
V: TRBV6-5
J: TRBJ2-1
CDR3: CASSLGTPGDEQFF

size: .
V: TRBV7-6
J: TRBJ2-7
CDR3: CASSLGGGNGQYF

size: .
V: TRBV27
J: TRBJ1-1
CDR3: CASRRTGGTEAFF

size: .
V: TRBV13
J: TRBJ1-2
CDR3: CASSLQGMRGYTF

size: .
V: TRBV29-1
J: TRBJ2-5
CDR3: CSAETFSPRVGETQYF

size: .
V: TRBV29-1
J: TRBJ2-7
CDR3: CSVVKGGAAEQYF

size: .
V: TRBV11-2
J: TRBJ2-2
CDR3: CASSPDPTSSRELFF

size: .
V: TRBV6-5
J: TRBJ2-1
CDR3: CASEGGARNEQFF

size: .
V: TRBV4-1
J: TRBJ2-3
CDR3: CASSQEWASGGALNTQYF

size: .
V: TRBV5-6
J: TRBJ2-1
CDR3: CASSSGGNSEQFF

size: .
V: TRBV4-1
J: TRBJ2-2
CDR3: CASSRYKNTGELFF

size: .
V: TRBV5-4
J: TRBJ2-3
CDR3: CASSQQGATDTQYF

size: .
V: TRBV4-3
J: TRBJ2-7
CDR3: CASSQDPAGVRYEQYF

size: once
V: TRBV5-8
J: TRBJ2-1
CDR3: CASSLLDFYNEQFF

size: few
V: TRBV4-1
J: TRBJ2-7
CDR3: CASSYNFPAGEYEQYF

size: .
V: TRBV11-2
J: TRBJ1-1
CDR3: CASSLGQGFEAFF

size: .
V: TRBV7-2
J: TRBJ2-5
CDR3: CASSLVPGIIETQYF

size: .
V: TRBV7-9
J: TRBJ2-4
CDR3: CASSSDRGLRIQYF

size: .
V: TRBV5-1
J: TRBJ2-5
CDR3: CASSTGETQYF

size: .
V: TRBV30
J: TRBJ2-5
CDR3: CAWSVLFQGFVETQYF

size: .
V: TRBV4-1
J: TRBJ2-2
CDR3: CASSPIGRGTGELFF

size: .
V: TRBV7-8
J: TRBJ2-7
CDR3: CASSLAPRSASYEQYF

size: .
V: TRBV11-2
J: TRBJ1-4
CDR3: CASSPGGTNEKLFF

size: .
V: TRBV4-1
J: TRBJ2-5
CDR3: CASTGGKDYRLQETQYF

size: once
V: TRBV29-1
J: TRBJ2-7
CDR3: CSVVLVPSYEQYF

size: few
V: TRBV2
J: TRBJ2-1
CDR3: CASSPYSGSSYNEQFF

size: .
V: TRBV13
J: TRBJ2-1
CDR3: CASSFANNEQFF